This is a list of T cell receptor beta chains from one sample in a study of shared clonotypes between healthy human individuals. Libraries were prepared by immunoSEQ multiplex PCR; TCRdb keeps only in-frame clonotypes and omits some of them. The repertoire holds a few million clones, more than 80% seen once, with about 0.39% in the top ten. Sequencing input: naive CD4+ T cells from PBMCs. These receptors came from a man between 18 and 35 years old in good health. Some clones in this sample may be carry-over from other donors' samples. Both conserved end residues are part of each CDR3. The D gene is left open where the match is weak. Clone size is not always given. Where it is, it says once, few, many or a class for expanded clones.

v_gene	j_gene	abundance	d_gene	CDR3aa	CDR3nt
TRBV5-1	TRBJ2-3	.	TRBD2	CASSLVPSGSSFSTDTQYF	TGCGCCAGCAGCTTGGTCCCTAGCGGGAGTAGCTTTAGCACAGATACGCAGTATTTT
TRBV2	TRBJ1-3	.	.	CASRGDGGGGNTIYF	TGTGCCAGCAGGGGCGACGGAGGTGGGGGAAACACCATATATTTT
TRBV6-6	TRBJ2-7	.	.	CATLGRGYYEQYF	TGTGCCACCTTGGGCCGAGGGTACTACGAGCAGTACTTC
TRBV6-5	TRBJ2-7	.	.	CASSRATGREQYF	TGTGCCAGCAGTAGGGCAACGGGGAGGGAGCAGTACTTC
TRBV29-1	TRBJ1-3	.	.	CSVAAGYYSGNTIYF	TGCAGCGTTGCCGCGGGCTACTACTCTGGAAACACCATATATTTT
TRBV19	TRBJ2-7	.	.	CASSVLTSSYEQYF	TGTGCCAGTAGTGTTCTGACCTCCTCCTACGAGCAGTACTTC
TRBV6-5	TRBJ2-5	once	.	CASSYPGARKTQYF	TGTGCCAGCAGTTACCCGGGGGCCCGGAAGACCCAGTACTTC
TRBV7-3	TRBJ2-1	.	.	CASSLFGGVYNEQFF	TGTGCCAGCAGCTTATTTGGCGGGGTCTACAATGAGCAGTTCTTC
TRBV6-1	TRBJ2-3	few	.	CASSVAGATDTQYF	TGTGCCAGCAGTGTGGCGGGGGCGACCGATACGCAGTATTTT
TRBV5-1	TRBJ1-1	.	.	CASSLLGRGENTEAFF	TGCGCCAGCAGCTTGTTGGGGCGCGGAGAGAACACTGAAGCTTTCTTT
TRBV30	TRBJ1-4	.	.	CAWSGGRGDNEKLFF	TGTGCCTGGAGCGGGGGAAGGGGCGACAATGAAAAACTGTTTTTT
TRBV7-2	TRBJ2-5	.	.	CASSLAGRETQYF	TGTGCCAGCAGCTTAGCAGGGCGGGAGACCCAGTACTTC
TRBV10-3	TRBJ2-1	.	TRBD1	CAISTGTGLLTYNEQFF	TGTGCCATCAGTACCGGGACAGGACTTTTAACCTACAATGAGCAGTTCTTC
TRBV21-1	TRBJ2-1	.	.	CASSPGRLAQFF	TGTGCCAGCAGCCCCGGAAGACTAGCGCAGTTCTTC
TRBV19	TRBJ1-1	.	TRBD1	CASSPRRQGGTEAFF	TGTGCCAGTAGTCCCCGCCGACAGGGCGGCACTGAAGCTTTCTTT
TRBV6-6	TRBJ1-2	.	TRBD1	CASSSRTGLDRYTF	TGTGCCAGCAGTTCACGGACAGGCCTCGATCGCTACACCTTC
TRBV6-6	TRBJ2-1	.	TRBD2	CASSPGGGGYNEQFF	TGTGCCAGCAGCCCCGGGGGGGGCGGCTACAATGAGCAGTTCTTC
TRBV4-1	TRBJ2-1	.	.	CASSPYLVSRNEQFF	TGCGCCAGCAGCCCTTACTTAGTCAGCCGTAATGAGCAGTTCTTC
TRBV9	TRBJ2-3	once	.	CASSNHPGADTQYF	TGTGCCAGCAGCAACCACCCGGGAGCAGATACGCAGTATTTT
TRBV5-4	TRBJ1-3	.	TRBD1	CASSRRTGALSGNTIYF	TGTGCCAGCAGCCGTCGGACAGGGGCGCTCTCTGGAAACACCATATATTTT
TRBV28	TRBJ2-7	.	TRBD2	CASRQTLGTSGRSSYEQYF	TGTGCCAGCAGACAGACACTGGGGACTAGCGGGAGGTCCTCCTACGAGCAGTACTTC
TRBV6-1	TRBJ2-7	.	.	CASSTTYYEQYF	TGTGCCAGCAGTACAACGTACTACGAGCAGTACTTC
TRBV9	TRBJ2-1	.	TRBD2	CASSVAYISGRGYNEQFF	TGTGCCAGCAGCGTAGCCTATATTAGCGGGAGGGGTTACAATGAGCAGTTCTTC
TRBV19	TRBJ1-5	.	.	CASSIDLFRGFGQPQHF	TGTGCCAGTAGTATAGATCTATTCAGGGGATTCGGTCAGCCCCAGCATTTT
TRBV27	TRBJ1-1	.	.	CASSFGRGSGTEAFF	TGTGCCAGCAGTTTTGGGAGAGGGTCTGGCACTGAAGCTTTCTTT
TRBV6-1	TRBJ1-1	.	.	CASSLGPNTEAFF	TGTGCCAGCAGTCTCGGACCGAACACTGAAGCTTTCTTT
TRBV25-1	TRBJ2-2	.	TRBD1	CASSDRAWPGELFF	TGTGCCAGCTCCGACAGGGCGTGGCCCGGGGAGCTGTTTTTT
TRBV18	TRBJ1-5	.	.	CASSPERVNQPQHF	TGTGCCAGCTCACCAGAAAGGGTCAATCAGCCCCAGCATTTT
TRBV7-9	TRBJ1-1	few	TRBD1	CAGGTGDTEAFF	TGTGCCGGGGGGACAGGGGACACTGAAGCTTTCTTT
TRBV6-5	TRBJ1-1	once	TRBD1	CASNLAGTAYTEAFF	TGTGCCAGCAACTTAGCCGGGACAGCCTACACTGAAGCTTTCTTT
TRBV19	TRBJ1-4	.	TRBD1	CASSNPGQGLEKLFF	TGTGCCAGTAGTAACCCGGGACAGGGACTTGAAAAACTGTTTTTT
TRBV25-1	TRBJ2-6	.	.	CASMDSALGANVLTF	TGTGCCAGCATGGACAGCGCCCTTGGGGCCAACGTCCTGACTTTC
TRBV27	TRBJ1-2	.	TRBD1	CASRTLTRDRGWYGYTF	TGTGCCAGCAGAACCCTCACCCGGGACAGGGGATGGTATGGCTACACCTTC
TRBV27	TRBJ2-7	.	TRBD2	CASSLFGTSGRSYEQYF	TGTGCCAGCAGTTTATTCGGGACTAGCGGGCGAAGCTACGAGCAGTACTTC
TRBV7-2	TRBJ2-7	.	.	CASSPEDGAEQYF	TGTGCCAGCAGCCCAGAGGATGGGGCTGAGCAGTACTTC
TRBV28	TRBJ1-2	.	TRBD1	CASSFGTGGAGYTF	TGTGCCAGCAGTTTTGGGACAGGGGGCGCGGGCTACACCTTC
TRBV6-5	TRBJ2-7	.	.	CASSYGVGISYEQYF	TGTGCCAGCAGTTATGGTGTGGGTATCTCCTACGAGCAGTACTTC
TRBV10-3	TRBJ2-3	.	.	CATPRTDTQYF	TGTGCCACTCCACGCACAGATACGCAGTATTTT
TRBV6-1	TRBJ1-5	.	.	CASSDRIFFRRASNQPQHF	TGTGCCAGCAGTGACCGGATTTTCTTTCGCAGGGCTAGCAATCAGCCCCAGCATTTT
TRBV5-1	TRBJ1-2	.	TRBD1	CASSLPDRATTHPHNYGYTF	TGCGCCAGCAGCTTACCAGACAGGGCAACGACCCATCCCCATAACTATGGCTACACCTTC
TRBV15	TRBJ2-5	.	.	CATSRDGGSGLETQYF	TGTGCCACCAGCAGAGATGGGGGGTCCGGGTTAGAGACCCAGTACTTC
TRBV5-1	TRBJ2-2	.	.	CASSRGRQDTGELFF	TGCGCCAGCAGCCGGGGCCGACAGGACACCGGGGAGCTGTTTTTT
TRBV5-1	TRBJ2-7	.	TRBD1	CASSGPTGDPYEQYF	TGCGCCAGCAGCGGACCGACAGGGGACCCCTACGAGCAGTACTTC
TRBV27	TRBJ2-2	.	.	CASSLEPGSGELFF	TGTGCCAGCAGTTTAGAGCCGGGATCCGGGGAGCTGTTTTTT
TRBV6-1	TRBJ2-7	.	.	CASSEGAENTYEQYF	TGTGCCAGCAGTGAAGGGGCAGAAAATACCTACGAGCAGTACTTC